A selection of T cell receptor beta chains follows, all from one sample in a study of beta chain features in type 1 diabetes. TCRdb's table, derived via immunoSEQ multiplex PCR, lists solely in-frame clones and lacks some. This sample carries around 300,000 clones, 8% of them seen once, and the ten largest clones take over 0.8%. The sample was central memory CD4+ T cells from blood. These receptors all come from a woman aged 18-35 years in good health. Both conserved end residues are part of each CDR3. Fields, in order: J gene, D gene, V gene, clone size, CDR3 protein, CDR3 DNA. D genes are given only for firm matches. Where a row states a size, it is once, few, many or the class of an expanded clone; other rows omit it.

J: TRBJ2-3; D: -; V: TRBV9; size: once; CDR3: CASSVEPKDTQYF; DNA: TGTGCCAGCAGCGTAGAACCGAAGGATACGCAGTATTTT
J: TRBJ1-3; D: -; V: TRBV5-1; size: -; CDR3: CASSPIPQGSGNTIYF; DNA: TGCGCCAGCAGCCCGATACCCCAGGGCTCTGGAAACACCATATATTTT
J: TRBJ2-1; D: TRBD1; V: TRBV7-9; size: -; CDR3: CASRRGQRVNNEQFF; DNA: TGTGCCAGCAGACGGGGACAGCGAGTTAACAATGAGCAGTTCTTC
J: TRBJ1-1; D: -; V: TRBV29-1; size: -; CDR3: CSVVIGNTEAFF; DNA: TGCAGCGTTGTTATAGGGAACACTGAAGCTTTCTTT
J: TRBJ2-3; D: TRBD1; V: TRBV4-2; size: -; CDR3: CASSQGQGPDTQYF; DNA: TGTGCCAGCAGCCAAGGACAGGGACCAGATACGCAGTATTTT
J: TRBJ1-1; D: -; V: TRBV7-6; size: -; CDR3: CASSPGQPFEAFF; DNA: TGTGCCAGCAGCCCCGGACAGCCCTTTGAAGCTTTCTTT
J: TRBJ1-4; D: -; V: TRBV7-8; size: -; CDR3: CASSSRAGAVSNEKLFF; DNA: TGTGCCAGCAGCTCTCGGGCAGGCGCCGTGTCTAATGAAAAACTGTTTTTT
J: TRBJ2-5; D: -; V: TRBV9; size: few; CDR3: CASSGGQNQETQYF; DNA: TGTGCCAGCAGCGGAGGACAGAACCAAGAGACCCAGTACTTC
J: TRBJ2-2; D: -; V: TRBV7-3; size: -; CDR3: CASSLSGDTGELFF; DNA: TGTGCCAGCAGCTTATCCGGGGACACCGGGGAGCTGTTTTTT
J: TRBJ2-3; D: -; V: TRBV9; size: few; CDR3: CASSVGDNTDTQYF; DNA: TGTGCCAGCAGCGTAGGTGATAACACAGATACGCAGTATTTT
J: TRBJ1-1; D: -; V: TRBV6-5; size: few; CDR3: CASSYGGQAFF; DNA: TGTGCCAGCAGTTACGGAGGACAAGCTTTCTTT
J: TRBJ2-2; D: TRBD1; V: TRBV19; size: few; CDR3: CASSIDDRVSNTGELFF; DNA: TGTGCCAGTAGTATAGATGACAGGGTGTCGAACACCGGGGAGCTGTTTTTT
J: TRBJ2-5; D: TRBD2; V: TRBV30; size: few; CDR3: CAWSLGTSDKETQYF; DNA: TGTGCCTGGAGTCTGGGGACTAGCGACAAAGAGACCCAGTACTTC
J: TRBJ1-2; D: -; V: TRBV29-1; size: few; CDR3: CSVLSSRGYTF; DNA: TGCAGCGTCCTATCCAGCAGAGGCTACACCTTC
J: TRBJ1-5; D: -; V: TRBV19; size: few; CDR3: CASRGNWDQPQHF; DNA: TGTGCCAGTAGGGGGAATTGGGATCAGCCCCAGCATTTT
J: TRBJ1-2; D: -; V: TRBV28; size: -; CDR3: CASSFGWAYYGYTF; DNA: TGTGCCAGCAGTTTCGGCTGGGCATACTATGGCTACACCTTC
J: TRBJ2-7; D: -; V: TRBV29-1; size: few; CDR3: CSVRPGDYEQYF; DNA: TGCAGCGTTCGTCCCGGCGACTACGAGCAGTACTTC
J: TRBJ1-4; D: -; V: TRBV19; size: few; CDR3: CASSIKNRVSEKLFF; DNA: TGTGCCAGTAGCATTAAGAACAGGGTTAGTGAAAAACTGTTTTTT
J: TRBJ2-1; D: TRBD2; V: TRBV4-1; size: -; CDR3: CASSHLGRETRQVEQFF; DNA: TGCGCCAGCAGCCACCTGGGGCGGGAGACTAGGCAGGTTGAGCAGTTCTTC
J: TRBJ2-3; D: -; V: TRBV28; size: few; CDR3: CASTAVVTDTQYF; DNA: TGTGCCAGCACGGCGGTTGTAACAGATACGCAGTATTTT
J: TRBJ1-4; D: -; V: TRBV29-1; size: -; CDR3: CSVGQGATNEKLFF; DNA: TGCAGCGTTGGGCAGGGCGCAACTAATGAAAAACTGTTTTTT
J: TRBJ2-5; D: TRBD2; V: TRBV27; size: many; CDR3: CASRDISGVRETQYF; DNA: TGTGCCAGCAGAGATATTAGCGGGGTGCGGGAGACCCAGTACTTC
J: TRBJ2-2; D: -; V: TRBV4-3; size: many; CDR3: CASSQPAGPGELFF; DNA: TGCGCCAGCAGCCAACCTGCAGGGCCCGGGGAGCTGTTTTTT